The clone carrying this T cell receptor beta chain is a singleton in its sample. Using genomic DNA as the template, TCR beta VDJ and CDR3 profiling was carried out. TCRdb re-analysed the reads in MiXCR, keeping a single row per CDR3 protein. The table lists hundreds of thousands of distinct CDR3 sequences, roughly 59% of them singletons. This entry comes from a study of CD8+CD57+ T cells in acquired aplastic anemia. Germline-derived CDR1 and CDR2 are SNHLY and FYNNEI. This CDR3 has 14 residues. V gave up 6 bases and J gave up 6 bases; unmatched junction bases: 11. CD8+CD57+ cell expansion had been shown by flow cytometry in patients chosen for sequencing.

Sequencing input: sorted CD4+, CD8+, or CD8+CD57+ T cells (not recorded which) from PBMCs. This TCR was sampled from a human donor with aplastic anemia. This chain joins TRBV2 and TRBJ2-7; TRBD1 aligns across 7 bases. For the CDR3, the DNA is TGTGCCAGCAGCGACAGGGTTTATATCGCCGAGCAGTACTTC. This sequence encodes CASSDRVYIAEQYF.